This T cell receptor (beta chain) appears in the sequencing data of a study of technical replicates of blood from several donors. Generated by immunoSEQ multiplex PCR, the TCRdb table keeps only in-frame clones and is missing some. The sample comprises roughly 72,000 clones, around 96% of which are singletons, and roughly 0.3% rests with the top ten. The CDR3 extends over 13 amino acids. With 5 bases clipped from V and 5 bases from J, the junction kept 6 bases outside the gene matches. Germline values: CDR1 LNHDA, CDR2 SQIVND (reference sequence). The gene calls are TRBV19 and TRBJ2-7, with 7 bases aligning to TRBD1. Sequencing was performed on T cells isolated from PBMCs. The sequence was collected from a human donor in good health. The CDR3 loop is CASSLQGTHEQYF. Here the CDR3 DNA reads TGTGCCAGTAGTTTACAGGGGACCCACGAGCAGTACTTC. The full variable domain, with the rest looked up from reference TRBV19 and TRBJ2-7, is DGGITQSPKYLFRKEGQNVTLSCEQNLNHDAMYWYRQDPGQGLRLIYYSQIVNDFQKGDIAEGYSVSREKKESFPLTVTSAQKNPTAFYLCASSLQGTHEQYFGPGTRLTVT.